This entry describes one T cell receptor beta chain. This sample was included in a study of shared clonotypes between healthy human individuals. The repertoire was sequenced with immunoSEQ multiplex PCR; TCRdb's copy has only in-frame clones and lacks some. The sample lists about 730,000 clones, 72% occurring once. CDR1 is SGDLS and CDR2 is YYNGEE in the germline V gene. Trimming cost V 4 bases and J 9 bases; bases outside gene matches: 9. The CDR3 covers 16 residues. Sequencing was carried out using memory CD4+ T cells sorted from blood. Subset given: CD45RA-negative fraction. This TCR was recovered from a woman aged 25 to 39 in good health. The chain couples TRBV9 to TRBJ2-1; TRBD2 matches at 14 bases. CDR3 sequence: CASSHRLAGGVSEQFF. CDR3 coding DNA: TGTGCCAGCAGCCACCGACTAGCGGGAGGGGTTAGTGAGCAGTTCTTC.